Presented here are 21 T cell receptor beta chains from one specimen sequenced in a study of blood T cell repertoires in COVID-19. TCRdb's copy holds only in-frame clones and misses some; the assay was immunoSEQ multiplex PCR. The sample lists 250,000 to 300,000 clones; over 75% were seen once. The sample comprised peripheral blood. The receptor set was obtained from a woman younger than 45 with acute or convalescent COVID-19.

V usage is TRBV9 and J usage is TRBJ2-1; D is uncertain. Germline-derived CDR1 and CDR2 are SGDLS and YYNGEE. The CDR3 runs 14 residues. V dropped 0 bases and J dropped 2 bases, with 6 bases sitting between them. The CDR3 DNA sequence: TGTGCCAGCAGCGTAGCTCTAACCTACAATGAGCAGTTCTTC. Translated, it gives CASSVALTYNEQFF.

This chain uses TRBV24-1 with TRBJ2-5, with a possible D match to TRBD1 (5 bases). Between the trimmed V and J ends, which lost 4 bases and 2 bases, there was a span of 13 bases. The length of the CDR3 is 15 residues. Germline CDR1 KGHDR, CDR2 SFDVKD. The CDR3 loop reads CATSDPRQNQETQYF. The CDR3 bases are TGTGCCACCAGTGACCCCCGACAGAATCAAGAGACCCAGTACTTC.

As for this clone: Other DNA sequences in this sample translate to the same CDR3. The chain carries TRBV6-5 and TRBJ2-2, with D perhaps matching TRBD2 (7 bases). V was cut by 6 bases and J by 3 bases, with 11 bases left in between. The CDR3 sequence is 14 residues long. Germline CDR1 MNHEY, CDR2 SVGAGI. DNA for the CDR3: TGTGCCAGCAGGGGGGAGGGGGACACCGGGGAGCTGTTTTTT. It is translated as CASRGEGDTGELFF.

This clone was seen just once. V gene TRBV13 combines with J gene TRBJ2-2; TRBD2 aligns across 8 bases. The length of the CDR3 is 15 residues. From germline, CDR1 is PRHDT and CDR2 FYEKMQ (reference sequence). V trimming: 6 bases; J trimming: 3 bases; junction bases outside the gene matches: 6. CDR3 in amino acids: CASRSAGAHTGELFF. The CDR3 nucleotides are TGTGCCAGCAGGTCAGCGGGAGCCCACACCGGGGAGCTGTTTTTT.

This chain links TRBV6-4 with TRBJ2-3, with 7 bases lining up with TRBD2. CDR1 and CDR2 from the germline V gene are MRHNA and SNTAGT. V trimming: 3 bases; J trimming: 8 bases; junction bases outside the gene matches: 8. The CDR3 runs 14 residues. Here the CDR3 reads CASSESNTGGTQYF. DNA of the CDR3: TGTGCCAGCAGTGAGAGCAACACGGGAGGTACGCAGTATTTT.

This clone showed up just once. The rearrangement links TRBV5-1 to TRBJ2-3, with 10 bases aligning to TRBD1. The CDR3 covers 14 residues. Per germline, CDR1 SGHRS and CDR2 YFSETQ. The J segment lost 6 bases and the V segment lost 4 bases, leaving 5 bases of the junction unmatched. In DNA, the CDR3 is TGCGCCAGCAGCAAGGACAGGGGGAAGGATACGCAGTATTTT. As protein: CASSKDRGKDTQYF.

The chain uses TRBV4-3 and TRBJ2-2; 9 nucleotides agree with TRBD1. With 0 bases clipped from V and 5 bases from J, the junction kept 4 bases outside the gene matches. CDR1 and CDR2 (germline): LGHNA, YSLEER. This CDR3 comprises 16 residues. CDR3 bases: TGCGCCAGCAGCCAAGATGGGACAGGGAGGACCGGGGAGCTGTTTTTT. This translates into CASSQDGTGRTGELFF.

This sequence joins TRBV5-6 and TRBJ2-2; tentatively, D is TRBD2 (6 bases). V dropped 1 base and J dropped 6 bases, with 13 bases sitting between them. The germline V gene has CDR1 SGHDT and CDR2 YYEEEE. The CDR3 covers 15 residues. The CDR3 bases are TGTGCCAGCAGCTTGCCGGGAGAGGGTTCCGGGGAGCTGTTTTTT. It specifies CASSLPGEGSGELFF.

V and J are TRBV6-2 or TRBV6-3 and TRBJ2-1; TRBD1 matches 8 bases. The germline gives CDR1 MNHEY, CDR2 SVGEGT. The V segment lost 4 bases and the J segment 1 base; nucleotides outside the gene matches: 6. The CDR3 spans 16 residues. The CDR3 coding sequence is TGTGCCAGCAGTTCCGGGACAGGACTTTCCTACAATGAGCAGTTCTTC. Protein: CASSSGTGLSYNEQFF.

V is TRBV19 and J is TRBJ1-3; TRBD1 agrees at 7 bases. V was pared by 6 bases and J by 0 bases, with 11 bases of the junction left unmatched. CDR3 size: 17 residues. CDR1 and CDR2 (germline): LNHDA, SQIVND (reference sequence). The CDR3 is CASSAQGNLPSGNTIYF. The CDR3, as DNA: TGTGCCAGTAGCGCACAGGGGAATCTCCCCTCTGGAAACACCATATATTTT.

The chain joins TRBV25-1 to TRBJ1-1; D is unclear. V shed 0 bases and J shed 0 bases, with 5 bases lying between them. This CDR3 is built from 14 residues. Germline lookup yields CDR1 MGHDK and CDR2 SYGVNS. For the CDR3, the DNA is TGTGCCAGCAGTGAATATTCAGTGAACACTGAAGCTTTCTTT. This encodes CASSEYSVNTEAFF.

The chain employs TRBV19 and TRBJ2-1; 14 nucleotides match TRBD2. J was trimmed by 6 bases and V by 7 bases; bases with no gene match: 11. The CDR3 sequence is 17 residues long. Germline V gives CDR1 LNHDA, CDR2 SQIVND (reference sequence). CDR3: CASIRGTSGSAGNEQFF. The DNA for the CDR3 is TGTGCCAGTATTCGGGGGACTAGCGGGAGTGCGGGCAATGAGCAGTTCTTC. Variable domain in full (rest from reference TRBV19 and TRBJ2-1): DGGITQSPKYLFRKEGQNVTLSCEQNLNHDAMYWYRQDPGQGLRLIYYSQIVNDFQKGDIAEGYSVSREKKESFPLTVTSAQKNPTAFYLCASIRGTSGSAGNEQFFGPGTRLTVL.

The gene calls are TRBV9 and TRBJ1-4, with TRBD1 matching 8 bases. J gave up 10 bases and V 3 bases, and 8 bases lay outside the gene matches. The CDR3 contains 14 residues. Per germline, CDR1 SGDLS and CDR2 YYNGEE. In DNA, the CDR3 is TGTGCCAGCAGCGCCGGTGGACAGGGTAGAAAACTGTTTTTT. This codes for CASSAGGQGRKLFF.

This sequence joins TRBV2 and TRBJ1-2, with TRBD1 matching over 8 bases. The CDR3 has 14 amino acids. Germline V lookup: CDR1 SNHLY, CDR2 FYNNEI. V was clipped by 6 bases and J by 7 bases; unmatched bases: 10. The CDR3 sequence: CASSVTGGKSGYTF. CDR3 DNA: TGTGCCAGCAGCGTCACAGGGGGGAAGAGTGGCTACACCTTC.

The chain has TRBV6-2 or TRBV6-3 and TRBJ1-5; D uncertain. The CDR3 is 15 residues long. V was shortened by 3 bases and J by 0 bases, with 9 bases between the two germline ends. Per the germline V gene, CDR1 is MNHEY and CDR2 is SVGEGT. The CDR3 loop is CASSYGSYSNQPQHF. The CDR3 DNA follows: TGTGCCAGCAGTTATGGCAGTTATAGCAATCAGCCCCAGCATTTT.

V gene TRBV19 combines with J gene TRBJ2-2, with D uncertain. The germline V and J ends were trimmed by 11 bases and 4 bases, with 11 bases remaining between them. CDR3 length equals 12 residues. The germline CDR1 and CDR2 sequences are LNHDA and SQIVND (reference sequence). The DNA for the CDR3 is TGTGCCTGCAAGCGCGTCACCGGGGAGCTGTTTTTT. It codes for CACKRVTGELFF.

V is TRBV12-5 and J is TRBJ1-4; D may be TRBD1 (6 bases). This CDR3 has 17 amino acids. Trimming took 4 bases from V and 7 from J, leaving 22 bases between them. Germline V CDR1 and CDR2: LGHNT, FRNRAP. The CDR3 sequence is CASGSNTVPGVGEKLFF. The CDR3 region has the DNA TGTGCTAGTGGTTCAAATACGGTCCCAGGGGTGGGTGAAAAACTGTTTTTT.

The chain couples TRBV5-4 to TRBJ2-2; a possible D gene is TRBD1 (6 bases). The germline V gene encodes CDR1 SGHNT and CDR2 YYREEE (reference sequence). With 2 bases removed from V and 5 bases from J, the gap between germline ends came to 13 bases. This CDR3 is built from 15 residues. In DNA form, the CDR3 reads TGTGCCAGCAGCTTTGGAGAAAGGGGGACCGGGGAGCTGTTTTTT. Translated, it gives CASSFGERGTGELFF.

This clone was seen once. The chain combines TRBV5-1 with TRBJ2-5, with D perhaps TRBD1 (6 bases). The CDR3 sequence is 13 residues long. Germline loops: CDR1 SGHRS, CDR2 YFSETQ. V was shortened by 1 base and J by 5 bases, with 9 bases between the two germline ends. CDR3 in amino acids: CASSLTGSETQYF. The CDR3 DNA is TGCGCCAGCAGCTTGACAGGGTCGGAGACCCAGTACTTC.

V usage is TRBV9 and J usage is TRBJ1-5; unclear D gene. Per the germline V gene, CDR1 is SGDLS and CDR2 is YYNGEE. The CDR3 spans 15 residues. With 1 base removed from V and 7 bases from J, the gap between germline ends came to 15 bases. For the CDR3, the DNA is TGTGCCAGCAGCGTAACGGGAGGGATTGGGCAGCCCCAGCATTTT. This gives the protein CASSVTGGIGQPQHF.

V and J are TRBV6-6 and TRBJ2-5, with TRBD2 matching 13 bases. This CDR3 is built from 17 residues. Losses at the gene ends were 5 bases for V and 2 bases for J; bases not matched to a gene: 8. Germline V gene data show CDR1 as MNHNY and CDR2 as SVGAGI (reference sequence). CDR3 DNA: TGTGCCAGCAGTCCGACTAGCGGGAGGACGGGGCAAGAGACCCAGTACTTC. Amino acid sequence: CASSPTSGRTGQETQYF.